The 31 T cell receptor beta chains listed next were all sequenced from one sample in a study of post-analysis software for immune sequencing data (dated by TCRdb to the mid-2010s). The antigens these receptors bind are not known. The library was prepared using PCR. The sequencer listed for this sample is Illumina HiSeq 2500. Unique molecular identifiers were incorporated into TCR beta cDNA libraries to reduce PCR and sequencing biases. Using fastp trimming at Q25 and MiXCR clonotype assembly, TCRdb reanalyzed the public sequencing data and kept in-frame beta chains. Rows with a matching CDR3 protein are joined into one entry that keeps the most common DNA and genes. The sample records hundreds of thousands of distinct CDR3 sequences, approximately 30% of which are singletons. Of the sample, roughly 0.53% is held by the ten largest clones. What the research found in general, with its limitations: Significantly higher frequencies in patients than in controls were found for a few TRBV segments, including TRBV5-6, TRBV5-1 and TRBV20-1.

What was sequenced was blood. These receptors were collected from a girl aged 10-17 years with multiple sclerosis.

This clonotype has only a few counts. V gene TRBV3-1 combines with J gene TRBJ2-2, with D possibly TRBD1 on 5 matching bases. The V end was cut by 0 bases, the J end by 4 bases, with 6 bases between. Germline lookup yields CDR1 LGHDT and CDR2 YNNKEL (reference sequence). The CDR3 sequence is 14 residues long. This chain's CDR3 is CASSQDRVTGELFF. For the CDR3, the DNA is TGTGCCAGCAGCCAAGACAGGGTCACCGGGGAGCTGTTTTTT. The full variable domain, rest sourced from reference TRBV3-1 and TRBJ2-2, is DTAVSQTPKYLVTQMGNDKSIKCEQNLGHDTMYWYKQDSKKFLKIMFSYNNKELIINETVPNRFSPKSPDKAHLNLHINSLELGDSAVYFCASSQDRVTGELFFGEGSRLTVL.

This clonotype came up a few times. This chain joins TRBV4-3 and TRBJ1-2; D remains unclear. Germline V gene lookup returns CDR1 LGHNA and CDR2 YSLEER. The CDR3 covers 16 residues. The V end lost 4 bases, the J end lost 0 bases, and 15 bases lay between the germline ends. For the CDR3, the DNA is TGCGCCAGCAGCCCCCAGCGGTGGTTAGCTAACTATGGCTACACCTTC. It translates to CASSPQRWLANYGYTF.

The chain recombines TRBV6-2 or TRBV6-3 with TRBJ2-1; D is unresolved. The ends were cut back, 9 bases at V and 8 bases at J, with 23 bases in the middle. Per germline, CDR1 MNHEY and CDR2 SVGEGT. The CDR3 extends over 15 amino acids. The CDR3 is CASWAKGRRSDEQFF. The DNA for the CDR3 is TGTGCCAGTTGGGCAAAAGGCAGGAGATCCGATGAGCAGTTCTTC.

This clonotype turned up a few times. The chain carries TRBV5-1 and TRBJ1-6; D gene ambiguous. The germline CDR1 and CDR2 sequences are SGHRS and YFSETQ. The CDR3 runs to 15 residues. V was shortened by 0 bases and J by 10 bases, with 14 bases between the two germline ends. Written as DNA, the CDR3 is TGCGCCAGCAGCTTGGAAGTGGGGAGTGGATCACCCCTCCACTTT. The encoded protein is CASSLEVGSGSPLHF.

The V and J genes are TRBV28 and TRBJ2-1; tentative D call: TRBD2 (6 bases). The V end was cut by 6 bases, the J end by 4 bases, with 19 bases between. Germline V gene data show CDR1 as MDHEN and CDR2 as SYDVKM. CDR3 length equals 16 residues. The CDR3, as DNA: TGTGCCAGCAGGGAGGAGGGTCCTGCGGGGTACAATGAGCAGTTCTTC. Amino acid sequence: CASREEGPAGYNEQFF.

This chain connects TRBV6-2 or TRBV6-3 to TRBJ2-7; D gene ambiguous. CDR3 length equals 18 residues. V gave up 4 bases and J gave up 0 bases, with 22 bases separating them. In germline, CDR1 is MNHEY, CDR2 SVGEGT. In DNA form, the CDR3 reads TGTGCCAGCAGTTCTACCCACCGTGGACCGAGCATCTCCTACGAGCAGTACTTC. This encodes CASSSTHRGPSISYEQYF.

The CDR3 loop reads CAIGDRVNTEAFF. As DNA, the CDR3 is TGTGCCATCGGGGACAGGGTGAACACTGAAGCTTTCTTT. The gene calls are TRBV10-3 and TRBJ1-1, with 9 positions matching TRBD1. Germline V gene sequence: CDR1 ENHRY, CDR2 SYGVKD. CDR3 size: 13 residues. The ends lost 8 bases at V and 0 bases at J; junction bases unmatched: 1.

The chain links TRBV3-1 to TRBJ2-1; 9 bases match TRBD2. There are 16 residues in the CDR3. Germline V gene sequence: CDR1 LGHDT, CDR2 YNNKEL (reference sequence). The V gene end was trimmed by 4 bases and the J gene end by 6 bases; junction bases not matched to a gene: 10. CDR3 coding DNA: TGTGCCAGCAGCCCACAACTAGCGGGCCTTTGCAATGAGCAGTTCTTC. Its protein product is CASSPQLAGLCNEQFF.

This chain connects TRBV20-1 to TRBJ2-3; D is ambiguous. The CDR3 has 15 amino acids. Germline-derived CDR1 and CDR2 are DFQATT and SNEGSKA (reference sequence). Trimming shortened V by 1 base and J by 2 bases, and 13 bases separated the two germline ends. CDR3 amino acids: CSARAHGSVTDTQYF. In nucleotides, the CDR3 is TGCAGTGCTAGAGCGCACGGTTCTGTCACAGATACGCAGTATTTT.

This clonotype was detected ten times or more. The chain's CDR3 is CASGTGIQIHGYTF. Written as DNA, the CDR3 is TGTGCCAGCGGAACAGGGATTCAAATACATGGCTACACCTTC. This chain joins TRBV7-2 and TRBJ1-2, with D possibly TRBD1 on 6 matching bases. Per germline, CDR1 SGHTA and CDR2 FQGNSA. V lost 8 bases to trimming and J lost 6 bases, with 19 bases between them. This CDR3 contains 14 residues.

This clonotype was observed once. The CDR3 DNA sequence: TGTGCCAGTAGGATAACAGGGACCAGCAATCAGCCCCAGCATTTT. Its translation is CASRITGTSNQPQHF. The chain employs TRBV19 and TRBJ1-5; a possible D gene is TRBD1 (6 bases). The CDR3 is 15 residues long. CDR1 LNHDA and CDR2 SQIVND come from the germline V gene (reference sequence). Trimming shortened V by 6 bases and J by 1 base, and 13 bases separated the two germline ends.

The chain combines TRBV29-1 with TRBJ2-7; D remains unclear. The V end lost 5 bases, the J end lost 0 bases, and 8 bases lay between the germline ends. This CDR3 is built from 12 residues. Germline lookup yields CDR1 SQVTM and CDR2 ANQGSEA. The CDR3 loop is CSVRWSSYEQYF. The CDR3 DNA follows: TGCAGCGTTCGCTGGAGCTCCTACGAGCAGTACTTC.

This chain links TRBV6-1 with TRBJ1-1; D is unclear. Trimming cost V 2 bases and J 2 bases, with 9 bases left between them. The CDR3 runs to 14 residues. Germline V CDR1 and CDR2: MNHNS, SASEGT. In nucleotides, the CDR3 is TGTGCCAGCAGTGAAATGCAGTCCAACACTGAAGCTTTCTTT. Protein product: CASSEMQSNTEAFF.

The chain links TRBV9 to TRBJ2-3; D gene ambiguous. Germline CDR1 is SGDLS and CDR2 is YYNGEE. The CDR3 has 14 residues. Trimming shortened V by 0 bases and J by 2 bases, and 7 bases separated the two germline ends. Here the CDR3 DNA reads TGTGCCAGCAGCGTAGTGGAGACCACAGATACGCAGTATTTT. Translated: CASSVVETTDTQYF.

The sample holds a few counts of this clonotype. This chain connects TRBV7-9 to TRBJ2-3; the D is unclear. CDR3 length equals 16 residues. Trimming pared 2 bases from V and 1 base from J, leaving 13 bases between. Germline V CDR1 and CDR2: SEHNR, FQNEAQ (reference sequence). CDR3 loop: CASSLPAARRTDTQYF. CDR3 nucleotide sequence: TGTGCCAGCAGCTTACCCGCCGCACGCCGCACAGATACGCAGTATTTT. Drawing the rest from reference TRBV7-9 and TRBJ2-3, the complete variable domain is DTGVSQNPRHKITKRGQNVTFRCDPISEHNRLYWYRQTLGQGPEFLTYFQNEAQLEKSRLLSDRFSAERPKGSFSTLEIQRTEQGDSAMYLCASSLPAARRTDTQYFGPGTRLTVL.

This chain links TRBV28 with TRBJ2-1, with D perhaps assigned TRBD1 or TRBD2 (6 bases each). Germline V gene data show CDR1 as MDHEN and CDR2 as SYDVKM. This CDR3 is built from 14 residues. V was shortened by 6 bases and J by 7 bases, with 16 bases between the two germline ends. In DNA form, the CDR3 reads TGTGCCAGCAGGGGGGGCCTCGGCGGGAATGAGCAGTTCTTC. Its translation is CASRGGLGGNEQFF.

This rearrangement joins TRBV12-3 or TRBV12-4 to TRBJ1-2, with D uncertain. V was cut by 1 base and J by 9 bases, with 18 bases left in between. The CDR3 is 15 amino acids. The CDR3 sequence: CASSLETTRSMSYTF. CDR3 DNA sequence: TGTGCCAGCAGTTTAGAAACAACACGCTCTATGAGCTACACCTTC.

This chain connects TRBV7-9 to TRBJ2-7, with unresolved D. V lost 4 bases, J lost 2 bases, and 18 bases lay in between. CDR3 length equals 16 residues. Per the germline V gene, CDR1 is SEHNR and CDR2 is FQNEAQ (reference sequence). CDR3 bases: TGTGCCAGCAGCTCCCTCGTGGGGAAAACACCCTACGAGCAGTACTTC. It is translated as CASSSLVGKTPYEQYF.

The rearrangement links TRBV5-1 to TRBJ2-7, with 9 bases lining up with TRBD2. Germline loops: CDR1 SGHRS, CDR2 YFSETQ. The CDR3 runs to 16 residues. J gave up 5 bases and V 4 bases, and 13 bases lay outside the gene matches. Here the CDR3 DNA reads TGCGCCAGCAGCCCGAGGGGGGTAGCGGGAGTCCACGAGCAGTACTTC. Protein sequence: CASSPRGVAGVHEQYF.

This clonotype was observed a handful of times. The chain is built from TRBV6-1 and TRBJ2-1; 8 bases match TRBD2. This CDR3 region has 14 residues. The germline V gene encodes CDR1 MNHNS and CDR2 SASEGT. The junction had 2 bases not matched to a gene; V was cut back by 3 bases and J by 4 bases. CDR3 bases: TGTGCCAGCAGTGACAGCGGGGGTTACAATGAGCAGTTCTTC. This encodes CASSDSGGYNEQFF.

This clonotype was seen ten or more times. The chain couples TRBV6-5 to TRBJ2-7; the match to TRBD2 covers 9 bases. Looked up from germline, CDR1 is MNHEY and CDR2 is SVGAGI. V was pared by 6 bases and J by 7 bases, with 10 bases of the junction left unmatched. This CDR3 has 14 residues. This chain's CDR3 is CASRVTSGRGEQYF. CDR3 nucleotide sequence: TGTGCCAGCAGGGTGACTAGCGGACGAGGTGAGCAGTACTTC.

This clonotype was observed a handful of times. The chain combines TRBV5-1 with TRBJ1-6, with D perhaps matching TRBD1 (6 bases). V lost 3 bases and J 9 bases, leaving 16 bases between the germline ends. This CDR3 region has 15 residues. Germline CDR1 SGHRS, CDR2 YFSETQ. In nucleotides, the CDR3 is TGCGCCAGCAGCTCGGACGGACAGAAGAGTTCACCCCTCCACTTT. This encodes CASSSDGQKSSPLHF.

The chain joins TRBV27 to TRBJ2-7; TRBD2 aligns across 7 bases. This CDR3 is built from 14 residues. The trim removed 5 bases at V and 6 bases at J, leaving 10 bases unmatched. Germline CDR1 MNHEY, CDR2 SMNVEV (reference sequence). The CDR3 DNA is TGTGCCAGCAGTCTCCGGACTAGAACTGTCGAGCAGTACTTC. Protein product: CASSLRTRTVEQYF.

This clonotype was detected a few times. The rearrangement links TRBV4-3 to TRBJ2-7; 9 bases align to TRBD1. The junction had 6 bases not matched to a gene; V was cut back by 3 bases and J by 0 bases. The CDR3 totals 16 residues. Germline loops: CDR1 LGHNA, CDR2 YSLEER. DNA for the CDR3: TGCGCCAGCAGCCAGGCCGGGACAGGGTTCTCCTACGAGCAGTACTTC. Translation: CASSQAGTGFSYEQYF.

V usage is TRBV20-1 and J usage is TRBJ2-7; 12 nucleotides agree with TRBD2. Trimming took 2 bases from V and 5 from J; bases not matched to a gene: 4. From germline, CDR1 is DFQATT and CDR2 SNEGSKA (reference sequence). The CDR3 runs 14 residues. The CDR3: CSARLAGGPNEQYF. In DNA, the CDR3 is TGCAGTGCTAGACTAGCGGGAGGGCCCAACGAGCAGTACTTC.

This clonotype appeared many times. The chain joins TRBV5-1 to TRBJ2-7, with TRBD1 matching over 7 bases. The V segment lost 2 bases and the J segment 3 bases; nucleotides outside the gene matches: 8. Germline CDR1 is SGHRS and CDR2 is YFSETQ. This CDR3 region has 15 residues. CDR3 region: CASSLTPGQNYEQYF. DNA for the CDR3: TGCGCCAGCAGCTTAACACCGGGACAGAACTACGAGCAGTACTTC.

The chain couples TRBV6-2 or TRBV6-3 to TRBJ1-1, with 8 bases fitting TRBD1. Germline loops: CDR1 MNHEY, CDR2 SVGEGT. This CDR3 is built from 17 residues. V gave up 3 bases and J gave up 3 bases; unmatched junction bases: 12. Here the CDR3 DNA reads TGTGCCAGCAGTTATGGGGCAGGGGGCCCCGCGGACACTGAAGCTTTCTTT. It specifies CASSYGAGGPADTEAFF.

The table lists this clonotype with a few counts. This chain joins TRBV5-1 and TRBJ1-1; 8 positions match TRBD1. CDR3 length: 16 residues. V dropped 3 bases and J dropped 1; count of bases not matched to a gene: 8. Germline V gene data show CDR1 as SGHRS and CDR2 as YFSETQ. The CDR3 bases are TGCGCCAGCAGCTCCGGACAGGGAAGTTGGAACACTGAAGCTTTCTTT. It encodes CASSSGQGSWNTEAFF.

This rearrangement joins TRBV10-1 to TRBJ2-3; either TRBD1 or TRBD2 may supply D (6 bases each). V was pared by 4 bases and J by 2 bases, with 7 bases between. Germline lookup yields CDR1 WNHNN and CDR2 SYGVQD (reference sequence). The CDR3 has 13 amino acids. CDR3 in amino acids: CASSAGATDTQYF. The CDR3 nucleotides read TGCGCCAGCAGTGCGGGGGCCACAGATACGCAGTATTTT.

This clonotype has more than one count but fewer than ten. This chain links TRBV7-8 with TRBJ2-5; 11 nucleotides agree with TRBD2. Germline V gene lookup returns CDR1 SGHVS and CDR2 FQNEAQ. This CDR3 is 21 amino acids long. V gave up 10 bases and J gave up 2 bases; unmatched junction bases: 27. CDR3 protein: CATTLRGGASGGTRGQETQYF. In nucleotides, the CDR3 is TGTGCCACCACGCTTAGAGGGGGGGCTAGCGGGGGGACCCGAGGGCAAGAGACCCAGTACTTC.

A few counts support this clonotype. V is TRBV2 and J is TRBJ2-3; 8 positions agree with TRBD1. This CDR3 spans 15 amino acids. The junction had 6 bases not matched to a gene; V was cut back by 3 bases and J by 4 bases. Per germline, CDR1 SNHLY and CDR2 FYNNEI. The DNA for the CDR3 is TGTGCCAGCAGTGACCCAGGGGGCGCCTCAGATACGCAGTATTTT. Translation gives CASSDPGGASDTQYF.